This TCR beta chain was sequenced during a study of T cell clones after liver transplantation. Study-level information: Pre-transplant mixed lymphocyte reactions yielded third-party-reactive TCRbeta sequences as comparators for graft-donor-reactive sequences.

Sequenced by immunoSEQ multiplex PCR; TCRdb stores in-frame clones only, minus some. The sample lists approximately 71,000 clones; about 91% were seen once. With 6 bases removed from V and 3 bases from J, the gap between germline ends came to 11 bases. The CDR3 contains 14 residues. CDR1 and CDR2 (germline): LNHDA, SQIVND (reference sequence). The chain uses TRBV19 and TRBJ1-4; no clear D. The source was CD4+ T cells from blood, collected about 27 months after liver transplant. The sequence was obtained from a human patient who received a liver transplant. Some T cells may arise from the graft donor. CDR3 protein: CASREADPNEKLFF. In nucleotides, the CDR3 is TGTGCCAGTAGAGAGGCAGACCCTAATGAAAAACTGTTTTTT.